The clone carrying this T cell receptor (beta chain) was found many times. V shed 0 bases and J shed 2 bases, with 11 bases lying between them. The CDR3 loop spans 15 amino acids. From germline, CDR1 is SGDLS and CDR2 YYNGEE. The sequenced template was RNA, covering the TCR beta CDR3 region. Scientists carried out first-round RT-PCR using HTBI primers and then a second-round multiplex PCR. TCRdb redid the calling of the multiplex PCR reads with MiXCR, one entry per CDR3 protein. The sample contains approximately 1.2 million distinct CDR3 sequences, about two fifths of which appear only once. The data originate from a study of Graves' ophthalmopathy and Graves' hyperthyroidism.

The J gene is TRBJ2-5, the V gene TRBV9; the D gene is possibly TRBD1 (5 bases). Sequencing input: peripheral blood or thyroid tissue (not recorded which). This TCR was sampled from an adult man with Graves' hyperthyroidism. The CDR3 is CASSVDTGPQETQYF. The CDR3 nucleotides read TGTGCCAGCAGCGTAGACACAGGTCCGCAAGAGACCCAGTACTTC.